This entry describes one T cell receptor (beta chain). Its antigen remains unidentified. These data come from a study of human T cells and chemical hapten exposure. As for the study in general: The study patch tested 0.01% DPC on the upper back and read results at 6 days. Notes on the study in general: Sensitizing to DPC left TCRs with a frequency above 1 in 1000 unaltered. Among expanded TCRs, significantly more large CDR3 similarity clusters formed than among controls.

Time point: pre-sensitization, week 0. Regarding treatment: therapeutic diphenylcyclopropenone sensitization with weekly scalp DPC. Germline V lookup: CDR1 SNHLY, CDR2 FYNNEI. Trimming pared 6 bases from V and 3 bases from J, leaving 15 bases between. This CDR3 region has 14 residues. During construction of the library, unique molecular identifiers were attached to individual cDNA molecules for quantitative, reproducible TCR counting. TCRdb analysed the RACE reads with MiXCR anew, one entry per CDR3 protein. The table has under 300,000 distinct CDR3 sequences, around 7.7% seen once; the top ten hold roughly 1.2%.

The rearrangement uses TRBV2 and TRBJ2-7, with a possible D match to TRBD1 (6 bases). This specimen was whole blood, taken in connection with sensitization to the hapten diphenylcyclopropenone (DPC). The TCR comes from a man aged 18-30 years with alopecia areata. Some clones in this sample may be carry-over from other donors' samples. CDR3 sequence: CASRVDRADYEQYF. The CDR3 nucleotides are TGTGCCAGCAGGGTGGACAGAGCGGACTACGAGCAGTACTTC.